This T cell receptor beta chain is from a study of control samples from healthy donors and cancer patients. Germline lookup yields CDR1 SNHLY and CDR2 FYNNEI. CDR3 length: 13 residues. Between the trimmed V and J ends, which lost 5 bases and 1 base, there was a span of 9 bases. TCRdb's table, derived via immunoSEQ multiplex PCR, lists solely in-frame clones and lacks some. The repertoire holds about 79,000 clones, with roughly 93% as singletons. V usage is TRBV2 and J usage is TRBJ2-7, with unresolved D. Sequencing used PBMCs. The receptor was derived from a woman aged 35 to 49 with lung cancer. The DNA for the CDR3 is TGTGCCAGCAGTCTAACAGAATCCTACGAGCAGTACTTC. Its translation: CASSLTESYEQYF.